A single sample is the source of the 32 T cell receptor beta chains below, sequenced in a study of OX40 agonist ivuxolimab in advanced cancers. Receptor amplification or capture employed the immunoSEQ multiplex PCR assay. This immuneACCESS table, as held by TCRdb, lists in-frame sequences with V and J called but not all clones. Of the missing ones, under half trace to an unresolved V gene in checked studies; the others have no known cause. This sample lists approximately 99,000 clones; approximately 90% were detected once. Roughly 0.61% of the sample comes from the top ten. Sequences were derived from CD4+ or CD8+ T cells sorted from blood, sampled in a trial of the OX40 agonist ivuxolimab. These TCRs come from an adult with an advanced solid tumor such as melanoma, head and neck, liver or kidney cancer.

The rearrangement uses TRBV5-4 and TRBJ1-2; possible D gene TRBD1, 5 bases. The V gene lost 4 bases and the J gene lost 5 bases, with 18 bases spanning the gap. This CDR3 has 15 residues. The germline V gene encodes CDR1 SGHNT and CDR2 YYREEE (reference sequence). CDR3 in amino acids: CASSPRPGPAYGYTF. The CDR3 DNA reads TGTGCCAGCAGCCCGAGGCCGGGGCCAGCGTATGGCTACACCTTC.

V is TRBV20-1 and J is TRBJ2-1; no reliable D call. CDR1 is DFQATT, CDR2 SNEGSKA, per germline (reference sequence). This CDR3 is built from 10 residues. V lost 6 bases to trimming and J lost 8 bases, with 8 bases between them. The CDR3 DNA reads TGCAGTGCCGGTTTCGATGAGCAGTTCTTC. This translates into CSAGFDEQFF.

V is TRBV11-3 and J is TRBJ2-1; D gene uncertain. This CDR3 is 13 amino acids long. Germline V CDR1 and CDR2: SGHNT, YENEEA. V was shortened by 1 base and J by 6 bases, with 7 bases between the two germline ends. CDR3 loop: CASSLGASNEQFF. The CDR3, as DNA: TGTGCCAGCAGCTTAGGGGCTAGCAATGAGCAGTTCTTC.

Turning to this clone: The same CDR3 can be traced to other DNA sequences in this sample. This rearrangement joins TRBV7-9 to TRBJ1-5; D not certain. V dropped 2 bases and J dropped 5 bases, with 7 bases sitting between them. CDR3 length: 13 residues. Germline V gene data show CDR1 as SEHNR and CDR2 as FQNEAQ (reference sequence). The CDR3 loop is CASSLSGDQPQHF. The CDR3 coding sequence is TGTGCCAGCAGCTTAAGCGGGGATCAGCCCCAGCATTTT.

This chain uses TRBV7-2 with TRBJ2-3, with TRBD2 matching 8 bases. This CDR3 spans 16 amino acids. Germline assignment: CDR1 SGHTA and CDR2 FQGNSA. V lost 1 base to trimming and J lost 9 bases; unmatched junction nucleotides: 12. CDR3 residues: CASSLGRGGLRETQYF. The CDR3 DNA follows: TGTGCCAGCAGCTTAGGACGGGGGGGCCTTAGGGAGACGCAGTATTTT.

CDR3 sequence reads: CASSLTSGGWDEQFF. Written as DNA, the CDR3 is TGTGCCAGCAGCCTTACTAGCGGAGGTTGGGATGAGCAGTTCTTC. The gene calls are TRBV9 and TRBJ2-1, with 8 bases matching TRBD2. The CDR3 consists of 15 residues. From germline, CDR1 is SGDLS and CDR2 YYNGEE. V was clipped by 4 bases and J by 8 bases; unmatched bases: 11.

This chain connects TRBV28 to TRBJ1-1; 9 nucleotides agree with TRBD1. The CDR3 sequence is 15 residues long. Germline loops: CDR1 MDHEN, CDR2 SYDVKM. The junction had 8 bases not matched to a gene; V was cut back by 4 bases and J by 5 bases. CDR3 nucleotides: TGTGCCAGCAGTTGGAACAGGGGGCTTGGGACTGAAGCTTTCTTT. It encodes CASSWNRGLGTEAFF. The full variable domain, its missing parts supplied by reference TRBV28 and TRBJ1-1, is DVKVTQSSRYLVKRTGEKVFLECVQDMDHENMFWYRQDPGLGLRLIYFSYDVKMKEKGDIPEGYSVSREKKERFSLILESASTNQTSMYLCASSWNRGLGTEAFFGQGTRLTVV.

The V gene is TRBV9, the J gene TRBJ1-2; tentatively, D is TRBD1 (5 bases). With 3 bases removed from V and 2 bases from J, the gap between germline ends came to 11 bases. CDR1 is SGDLS, CDR2 YYNGEE, per germline. The CDR3 is 14 amino acids. CDR3 sequence (DNA): TGTGCCAGCAGCGCTGGGGGATTAAACTATGGCTACACCTTC. Protein: CASSAGGLNYGYTF.

The chain is built from TRBV28 and TRBJ2-5, with D perhaps being TRBD1 or TRBD2 (5 bases each). There are 12 residues in the CDR3. The V end was cut by 8 bases, the J end by 7 bases, with 14 bases between. Germline V gene lookup returns CDR1 MDHEN and CDR2 SYDVKM. CDR3 region: CASQTGAGTQYF. The CDR3 bases are TGTGCCAGCCAGACCGGGGCCGGGACCCAGTACTTC. Full variable domain (remainder filled in from reference TRBV28 and TRBJ2-5): DVKVTQSSRYLVKRTGEKVFLECVQDMDHENMFWYRQDPGLGLRLIYFSYDVKMKEKGDIPEGYSVSREKKERFSLILESASTNQTSMYLCASQTGAGTQYFGPGTRLLVL.

This sequence joins TRBV5-6 and TRBJ2-5, with D tentatively TRBD2 (5 bases). Between the trimmed V and J ends, which lost 2 bases and 5 bases, there was a span of 16 bases. Germline-derived CDR1 and CDR2 are SGHDT and YYEEEE. The CDR3 covers 15 residues. This CDR3 reads CASSFGPQAVETQYF. The CDR3 region has the DNA TGTGCCAGCAGCTTTGGGCCCCAAGCGGTGGAGACCCAGTACTTC.

The chain has TRBV19 and TRBJ1-2; 7 bases align to TRBD1. V shed 4 bases and J 0 bases; nucleotides not matched to a gene: 8. CDR1 and CDR2 (germline): LNHDA, SQIVND (reference sequence). CDR3 length equals 16 residues. The CDR3 coding sequence is TGTGCCAGTAGTAAGTGGGACAGTAGAACTAACTATGGCTACACCTTC. Its protein product is CASSKWDSRTNYGYTF.

The rearrangement uses TRBV6-5 and TRBJ2-3; D may correspond to TRBD1 or TRBD2 (5 bases each). V dropped 2 bases and J dropped 5 bases, with 11 bases sitting between them. The CDR3 spans 14 residues. The germline CDR1 and CDR2 sequences are MNHEY and SVGAGI. CDR3 in amino acids: CASSYGGLQDTQYF. DNA of the CDR3: TGTGCCAGCAGTTACGGGGGTTTACAAGATACGCAGTATTTT.

The chain carries TRBV27 and TRBJ1-1, with D unclear. V was cut by 2 bases and J by 0 bases, with 4 bases left in between. The CDR3 is 13 amino acids. CDR1 is MNHEY and CDR2 is SMNVEV in the germline V gene (reference sequence). CDR3 bases: TGTGCCAGCAGTTTACTAATGAACACTGAAGCTTTCTTT. Protein product: CASSLLMNTEAFF.

This clone was observed once. The chain is built from TRBV9 and TRBJ1-4, with D possibly being TRBD1 (5 bases). CDR3 length equals 16 residues. Trimming stripped 6 bases from V and 0 bases from J, with 15 bases between. Germline CDR1 SGDLS, CDR2 YYNGEE. The CDR3 sequence: CASNDGHAATNEKLFF. The CDR3 DNA reads TGTGCCAGCAACGACGGACACGCCGCAACTAATGAAAAACTGTTTTTT. Variable domain in full (rest from reference TRBV9 and TRBJ1-4): DSGVTQTPKHLITATGQRVTLRCSPRSGDLSVYWYQQSLDQGLQFLIQYYNGEERAKGNILERFSAQQFPDLHSELNLSSLELGDSALYFCASNDGHAATNEKLFFGSGTQLSVL.

The chain has TRBV7-9 and TRBJ2-5; D ambiguous. Germline V gene sequence: CDR1 SEHNR, CDR2 FQNEAQ (reference sequence). Trimming shortened V by 6 bases and J by 4 bases, and 12 bases separated the two germline ends. This CDR3 has 13 residues. The CDR3 nucleotides read TGTGCCAGCAGTCTCACCTGGCCAGAGACCCAGTACTTC. This translates into CASSLTWPETQYF.

The V gene is TRBV9, the J gene TRBJ2-5; 7 nucleotides align to TRBD2. Losses at the gene ends were 4 bases for V and 5 bases for J; bases not matched to a gene: 8. Germline V lookup: CDR1 SGDLS, CDR2 YYNGEE. The CDR3 is 14 amino acids. CDR3 in amino acids: CASSPRGLEETQYF. As DNA, the CDR3 is TGTGCCAGCAGCCCCCGAGGACTAGAGGAGACCCAGTACTTC.

V usage is TRBV7-9 and J usage is TRBJ2-7; D possibly corresponds to TRBD1 (5 bases). The CDR3 runs 15 residues. Between the trimmed V and J ends, which lost 1 base and 5 bases, there was a span of 15 bases. From germline, CDR1 is SEHNR and CDR2 FQNEAQ (reference sequence). The CDR3 loop is CASSLGLPGSDEQYF. In DNA, the CDR3 is TGTGCCAGCAGCTTAGGACTGCCAGGGTCAGACGAGCAGTACTTC.

The chain employs TRBV6-5 and TRBJ2-5; D unclear. V was clipped by 0 bases and J by 3 bases, with 11 bases between them. There are 15 residues in the CDR3. Germline V gene data show CDR1 as MNHEY and CDR2 as SVGAGI. The CDR3: CASSYSPRPEETQYF. Written as DNA, the CDR3 is TGTGCCAGCAGTTACTCCCCCCGCCCGGAAGAGACCCAGTACTTC.

The chain has TRBV18 and TRBJ2-5; D may be TRBD1 (6 bases). Deletions cut 6 bases from V and 1 base from J, with 24 bases between. Germline-derived CDR1 and CDR2 are KGHSH and LQKENI. CDR3 length: 18 residues. CDR3 in amino acids: CASSLQGGGGAFQETQYF. The CDR3, as DNA: TGTGCCAGCTCTCTACAGGGCGGTGGCGGAGCATTCCAAGAGACCCAGTACTTC. Full variable domain (remainder filled in from reference TRBV18 and TRBJ2-5): NAGVMQNPRHLVRRRGQEARLRCSPMKGHSHVYWYRQLPEEGLKFMVYLQKENIIDESGMPKERFSAEFPKEGPSILRIQQVVRGDSAAYFCASSLQGGGGAFQETQYFGPGTRLLVL.

The chain recombines TRBV7-9 with TRBJ2-5, with 7 bases that match TRBD1. The V gene's germline CDR1 is SEHNR and CDR2 FQNEAQ (reference sequence). The CDR3 has 13 residues. The V gene end was trimmed by 5 bases and the J gene end by 4 bases; junction bases not matched to a gene: 4. The CDR3 DNA reads TGTGCCAGCAGCCCACGACAGGGAGAGACCCAGTACTTC. This gives the protein CASSPRQGETQYF. The entire variable domain, with the rest obtained from reference TRBV7-9 and TRBJ2-5, is as follows: DTGVSQNPRHKITKRGQNVTFRCDPISEHNRLYWYRQTLGQGPEFLTYFQNEAQLEKSRLLSDRFSAERPKGSFSTLEIQRTEQGDSAMYLCASSPRQGETQYFGPGTRLLVL.

The chain recombines TRBV5-3 with TRBJ1-2; D may be TRBD1 (5 bases). TRBV5-3 is flagged as an ORF with uncertain function. The CDR3 covers 13 residues. Deletions cut 0 bases from V and 8 bases from J, with 11 bases between. CDR3 region: CARSLGRGGGYTF. CDR3 in DNA: TGTGCCAGAAGCTTGGGTAGGGGCGGAGGCTACACCTTC.

This chain joins TRBV9 and TRBJ2-1, with 9 bases aligning to TRBD2. Trimming at V came to 0 bases and at J to 0 bases, leaving 1 base not matched to a gene. CDR3 size: 16 residues. Germline CDR1 and CDR2: SGDLS and YYNGEE. CDR3 sequence: CASSVGGGDSYNEQFF. CDR3 sequence (DNA): TGTGCCAGCAGCGTAGGCGGGGGGGACTCCTACAATGAGCAGTTCTTC.

The chain combines TRBV7-2 with TRBJ2-7; a possible D gene is TRBD1 (5 bases). V was trimmed by 5 bases and J by 1 base, leaving 12 bases between them. The CDR3 contains 14 residues. Germline CDR1 and CDR2: SGHTA and FQGNSA. CDR3 loop: CASSPRQLSYEQYF. The CDR3 nucleotides read TGTGCCAGCAGCCCGAGACAGTTATCCTACGAGCAGTACTTC.

The V gene is TRBV18, the J gene TRBJ2-5, with D perhaps matching TRBD2 (6 bases). The V gene lost 4 bases and the J gene lost 4 bases, with 16 bases spanning the gap. There are 15 residues in the CDR3. Germline CDR1 and CDR2: KGHSH and LQKENI. CDR3 DNA sequence: TGTGCCAGCTCACTCACCGGGACGGAGGGAGAGACCCAGTACTTC. Its protein is CASSLTGTEGETQYF.

The chain combines TRBV7-2 with TRBJ1-2; TRBD1 is a possible D gene (5 bases). CDR3 length: 15 amino acids. Trimming took 2 bases from V and 0 from J, leaving 10 bases between them. Germline V gives CDR1 SGHTA, CDR2 FQGNSA. CDR3 DNA sequence: TGTGCCAGCAGCTTAAACGCCAGGGCTAACTATGGCTACACCTTC. Its protein is CASSLNARANYGYTF. The full variable domain, rest sourced from reference TRBV7-2 and TRBJ1-2, is GAGVSQSPSNKVTEKGKDVELRCDPISGHTALYWYRQSLGQGLEFLIYFQGNSAPDKSGLPSDRFSAERTGGSVSTLTIQRTQQEDSAVYLCASSLNARANYGYTFGSGTRLTVV.

The rearrangement joins TRBV7-9 to TRBJ2-5; D call uncertain. Trimming took off 6 bases at V and 4 bases at J, with 12 bases between the two ends. Germline-derived CDR1 and CDR2 are SEHNR and FQNEAQ (reference sequence). This CDR3 contains 13 residues. The chain's CDR3 is CASSPSRRETQYF. CDR3 bases: TGTGCCAGCAGTCCCTCCCGTAGAGAGACCCAGTACTTC.

This clone was found once. V gene TRBV4-1 combines with J gene TRBJ2-7; the D call may be TRBD1 or TRBD2 (5 bases each). There are 12 residues in the CDR3. Germline CDR1 reads MGHRA; CDR2 reads YSYEKL. With 4 bases removed from V and 6 bases from J, the gap between germline ends came to 10 bases. CDR3 DNA sequence: TGCGCCAGCAGCCGAGAGGGGCGCGAGCAGTACTTC. The encoded protein is CASSREGREQYF.

The chain combines TRBV14 with TRBJ2-1, with 9 bases lining up with TRBD1. The J segment lost 1 base and the V segment lost 4 bases, leaving 2 bases of the junction unmatched. The germline V gene has CDR1 SGHDN and CDR2 FVKESK. The CDR3 is 15 amino acids. CDR3 amino acids: CASSLDRGSYNEQFF. As DNA, the CDR3 is TGTGCCAGCAGCCTCGACAGGGGGTCCTACAATGAGCAGTTCTTC.

The CDR3 sequence: CASSQERRWGISSGNTIYF. CDR3 bases: TGCGCCAGCAGCCAAGAGAGAAGATGGGGCATTTCCTCTGGAAACACCATATATTTT. The V gene is TRBV4-1, the J gene TRBJ1-3, with TRBD1 as a possible D gene (5 bases). The germline gives CDR1 MGHRA, CDR2 YSYEKL. V lost 0 bases and J 0 bases, leaving 18 bases between the germline ends. The CDR3 contains 19 residues.

V is TRBV5-5 and J is TRBJ2-1; 7 bases agree with TRBD1. CDR1 and CDR2 from the germline V gene are SGHKS and YYEKEE (reference sequence). This CDR3 has 13 residues. With V trimmed by 6 bases and J by 6 bases, 6 bases remained unmatched. CDR3 amino acids: CASTRQGSNEQFF. CDR3 nucleotides: TGTGCCAGCACTAGACAGGGAAGCAATGAGCAGTTCTTC.

The chain carries TRBV19 and TRBJ2-7; 8 bases map to TRBD2. Germline loops: CDR1 LNHDA, CDR2 SQIVND (reference sequence). J gave up 3 bases and V 5 bases, and 9 bases lay outside the gene matches. The CDR3 covers 15 residues. The CDR3 DNA is TGTGCCAGTAGTGCTAGCGGGCGTAGCAACTACGAGCAGTACTTC. It translates to CASSASGRSNYEQYF. Full variable domain (outside the CDR3, taken from reference TRBV19 and TRBJ2-7): DGGITQSPKYLFRKEGQNVTLSCEQNLNHDAMYWYRQDPGQGLRLIYYSQIVNDFQKGDIAEGYSVSREKKESFPLTVTSAQKNPTAFYLCASSASGRSNYEQYFGPGTRLTVT.

The chain employs TRBV5-4 and TRBJ1-5; 7 nucleotides align to TRBD1. With 2 bases clipped from V and 3 bases from J, the junction kept 2 bases outside the gene matches. The length of the CDR3 is 14 residues. CDR1 and CDR2 from the germline V gene are SGHNT and YYREEE (reference sequence). CDR3 protein: CASSLQGYNQPQHF. The CDR3 coding sequence is TGTGCCAGCAGCTTACAGGGGTACAATCAGCCCCAGCATTTT.